This TCR beta chain is drawn from a study of monozygotic twins with inflammatory bowel disease. Study outcomes and limitations: It was in IBD patients that TCRbeta diversity (inverse Simpson) was lower than in healthy co-twins.

Researchers used template switching to add UMIs featuring a 6-nucleotide sample barcode. Reanalyzing the 5' RACE reads, TCRdb keeps one entry per CDR3 protein, without DNA. The sample features some 160,000 distinct CDR3 sequences, with less than 8% in its top ten. Concerning this clonotype itself: No antigen is known for it.

The authors drew 2.5 to 3 ml of blood from each donor. Germline CDR1 is LNHNV and CDR2 is YYDKDF (reference sequence). There are 17 residues in the CDR3. Sample: blood. The chain combines TRBV15 with TRBJ2-7; TCRdb's D call of TRBD2 is untestable without DNA. This sequence was found in a human donor with ulcerative colitis or Crohn's disease, or a healthy co-twin of an affected twin (not recorded which). The CDR3 is CATSRDTAGLSSYEQYF.